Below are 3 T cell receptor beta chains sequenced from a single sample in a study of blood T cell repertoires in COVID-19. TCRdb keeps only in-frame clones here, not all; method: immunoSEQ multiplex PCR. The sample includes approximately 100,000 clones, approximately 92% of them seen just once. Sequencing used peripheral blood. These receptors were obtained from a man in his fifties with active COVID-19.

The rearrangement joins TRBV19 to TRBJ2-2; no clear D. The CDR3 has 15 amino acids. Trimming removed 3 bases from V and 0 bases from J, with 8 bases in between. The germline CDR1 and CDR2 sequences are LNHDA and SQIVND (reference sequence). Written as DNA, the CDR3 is TGTGCCAGTAGTATTGGGCAGTCGAACACCGGGGAGCTGTTTTTT. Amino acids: CASSIGQSNTGELFF.

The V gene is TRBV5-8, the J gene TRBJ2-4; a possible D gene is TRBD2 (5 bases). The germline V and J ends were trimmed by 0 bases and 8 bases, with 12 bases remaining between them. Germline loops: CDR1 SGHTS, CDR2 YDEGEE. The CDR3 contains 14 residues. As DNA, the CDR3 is TGTGCCAGCAGCTTGGCCGGGTCAGCGGACATTCAGTACTTC. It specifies CASSLAGSADIQYF. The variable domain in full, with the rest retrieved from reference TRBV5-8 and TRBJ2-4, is EAGVTQSPTHLIKTRGQQATLRCSPISGHTSVYWYQQALGLGLQFLLWYDEGEERNRGNFPPRFSGRQFPNYSSELNVNALELEDSALYLCASSLAGSADIQYFGAGTRLSVL.

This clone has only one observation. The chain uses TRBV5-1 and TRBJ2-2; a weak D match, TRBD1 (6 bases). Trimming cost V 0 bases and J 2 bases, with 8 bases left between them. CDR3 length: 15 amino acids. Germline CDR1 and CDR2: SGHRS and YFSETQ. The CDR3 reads CASSLAGANTGELFF. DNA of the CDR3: TGCGCCAGCAGCTTGGCAGGGGCCAACACCGGGGAGCTGTTTTTT.